The 18 T cell receptor beta chains below come from one sample, sequenced in a study of T-cell reconstitution after alpha-beta-depleted transplantation in children. For TCRbeta, the library was prepared with unique molecular identifiers. A single record per CDR3 protein comes from TCRdb applying MiXCR to the PCR reads. Of some 390,000 distinct CDR3 sequences listed, over 20% were seen once; the top ten hold 3% to 4%. The starting material was PBMCs from the stem cell graft donor, obtained from the stem cell graft. These receptors were collected from a human donor who donated a stem cell graft to a child with acute myeloid leukemia.

This clonotype showed up just a few times. V and J are TRBV29-1 and TRBJ2-5, with D perhaps matching TRBD1 (5 bases). The CDR3 is made up of 13 amino acids. Trimming removed 2 bases at V and 5 bases at J, with 12 bases between. From germline, CDR1 is SQVTM and CDR2 ANQGSEA. The CDR3 is CSVEKGPWETQYF. The CDR3 nucleotides read TGCAGCGTTGAAAAGGGGCCCTGGGAGACCCAGTACTTC.

The rearrangement uses TRBV2 and TRBJ2-7; D perhaps matches TRBD1 (5 bases). The CDR3 runs 13 residues. CDR1 is SNHLY and CDR2 is FYNNEI in the germline V gene. V was cut by 4 bases and J by 2 bases, with 9 bases left in between. The CDR3 sequence is CASSGRQTYEQYF. The CDR3 bases are TGTGCCAGCAGTGGACGACAGACCTACGAGCAGTACTTC.

The CDR3 bases are TGTGCCAGCAACGGACAGGGAGACACTGAAGCTTTCTTT. This translates into CASNGQGDTEAFF. This chain connects TRBV12-3 or TRBV12-4 to TRBJ1-1; 8 bases match TRBD1. This CDR3 has 13 residues. V was pared by 7 bases and J by 3 bases, with 4 bases of the junction left unmatched.

In its sample, this clonotype was seen a few times. A junction boundary mismatches the germline segment, possibly from a read error. This chain connects TRBV6-4 to TRBJ1-2; no clear D. This CDR3 is 10 amino acids long. Germline values: CDR1 MRHNA, CDR2 SNTAGT. The CDR3 loop is CASRCFREIF. CDR3 DNA sequence: TGTGCCAGCCGATGCTTCCGGGAGATCTTC.

The rearrangement links TRBV3-1 to TRBJ1-2; TRBD1 agrees at 10 bases. V trimming: 8 bases; J trimming: 6 bases; junction bases outside the gene matches: 12. The V gene's germline CDR1 is LGHDT and CDR2 YNNKEL (reference sequence). This CDR3 is built from 15 residues. The CDR3 here is CASRPRGTGVNGYTF. The CDR3, as DNA: TGTGCCAGCCGCCCTAGAGGGACAGGGGTGAATGGCTACACCTTC.

This rearrangement joins TRBV5-1 to TRBJ2-2; D is uncertain. V was trimmed by 3 bases and J by 0 bases, leaving 9 bases between them. The CDR3 spans 15 residues. The germline CDR1 and CDR2 sequences are SGHRS and YFSETQ. CDR3 bases: TGCGCCAGCAGCTCCGCTACAACGAACACCGGGGAGCTGTTTTTT. Translating it yields CASSSATTNTGELFF.

This clonotype was seen many times. This chain links TRBV12-3 or TRBV12-4 with TRBJ2-5; a possible D gene is TRBD2 (6 bases). V was trimmed by 6 bases and J by 6 bases, leaving 11 bases between them. CDR3 size: 12 residues. CDR3 nucleotides: TGTGCCAGCAGGACTAGTTTGAAGACCCAGTACTTC. The encoded protein is CASRTSLKTQYF.

The chain is built from TRBV12-3 or TRBV12-4 and TRBJ2-7, with TRBD2 as a possible D gene (6 bases). The CDR3 has 12 amino acids. The V gene lost 6 bases and the J gene lost 6 bases, with 12 bases spanning the gap. CDR3 sequence (DNA): TGTGCCAGCAGGACCGTGGAGGGCGAGCAGTACTTC. It encodes CASRTVEGEQYF.

This clonotype was counted a few times. The chain uses TRBV12-3 or TRBV12-4 and TRBJ2-1, with 9 bases that match TRBD2. The CDR3 has 15 residues. Unmatched junction bases numbered 5, after V lost 5 bases and J lost 3 bases. This CDR3 is CASSPGTSFYNEQFF. CDR3 nucleotide sequence: TGTGCCAGCAGTCCCGGGACTAGCTTCTACAATGAGCAGTTCTTC.

The rearrangement joins TRBV5-1 to TRBJ2-1; a possible D gene is TRBD2 (6 bases). V was trimmed by 8 bases and J by 3 bases, leaving 15 bases between them. There are 14 residues in the CDR3. Germline assignment: CDR1 SGHRS and CDR2 YFSETQ. CDR3 loop: CASTVEGLYNEQFF. The CDR3, as DNA: TGCGCCAGTACGGTGGAGGGACTCTACAATGAGCAGTTCTTC.

There are a few counts of this clonotype. The chain recombines TRBV10-1 with TRBJ1-1; D remains ambiguous. The CDR3 is 13 residues long. Looked up from germline, CDR1 is WNHNN and CDR2 is SYGVQD (reference sequence). The V end lost 5 bases, the J end lost 0 bases, and 7 bases lay between the germline ends. The CDR3 is CASSTNVNTEAFF. DNA of the CDR3: TGCGCCAGCAGTACGAACGTGAACACTGAAGCTTTCTTT.

V gene TRBV28 combines with J gene TRBJ2-1; no clear D. Trimming took 6 bases from V and 2 from J, leaving 14 bases between them. There are 15 residues in the CDR3. Germline CDR1 and CDR2: MDHEN and SYDVKM. The CDR3 spells CASSPRSRTYNEQFF. CDR3 coding DNA: TGTGCCAGCAGCCCGAGGAGTAGGACCTACAATGAGCAGTTCTTC.

The chain uses TRBV19 and TRBJ1-5; D unresolved. Trimming pared 3 bases from V and 0 bases from J, leaving 9 bases between. The CDR3 runs to 15 residues. Per the germline V gene, CDR1 is LNHDA and CDR2 is SQIVND (reference sequence). In DNA form, the CDR3 reads TGTGCCAGTAGTATGGCAGGCCATAGCAATCAGCCCCAGCATTTT. It encodes CASSMAGHSNQPQHF.

In this sample, this clonotype turned up once. CDR3 coding DNA: TGTGCCAGCAGTGAAGCTCGTAAAGGGGTGCGGGAGACCCAGTACTTC. Residues: CASSEARKGVRETQYF. This chain joins TRBV6-1 and TRBJ2-5; TRBD1 might be the D (5 bases). CDR1 MNHNS and CDR2 SASEGT come from the germline V gene. The V gene lost 0 bases and the J gene lost 5 bases, with 16 bases spanning the gap. The CDR3 runs to 16 residues.

CDR3: CASSPNVNTEAFF. The CDR3 DNA is TGTGCCAGCTCCCCTAATGTGAACACTGAAGCTTTCTTT. The V call is TRBV18, the J call TRBJ1-1, with unresolved D. The CDR3 is 13 residues long. Per the germline V gene, CDR1 is KGHSH and CDR2 is LQKENI. V dropped 6 bases and J dropped 0 bases, with 8 bases sitting between them.

There are a few counts of this clonotype. The rearrangement uses TRBV7-9 and TRBJ2-1; the match to TRBD2 covers 11 bases. The CDR3 contains 15 residues. Germline V gene sequence: CDR1 SEHNR, CDR2 FQNEAQ (reference sequence). After removal of 0 bases from V and 8 bases from J, the junction contained 3 bases not matched to a gene. CDR3 sequence (DNA): TGTGCCAGCAGCTTAGCTACTAGCGGGAGCGATGAGCAGTTCTTC. Protein: CASSLATSGSDEQFF.

This clonotype was detected only a few times. The gene calls are TRBV6-1 and TRBJ1-4; D is perhaps TRBD1 (5 bases). The CDR3 is made up of 15 amino acids. Trimming took 4 bases from V and 5 from J, leaving 14 bases between them. Germline V gives CDR1 MNHNS, CDR2 SASEGT. CDR3 DNA sequence: TGTGCCAGCAGTGGTTCGGGGACGGGAAATGAAAAACTGTTTTTT. Translated: CASSGSGTGNEKLFF.

This clonotype turned up a few times. The chain carries TRBV28 and TRBJ2-1; 9 bases align to TRBD2. The junction had 7 bases not matched to a gene; V was cut back by 2 bases and J by 5 bases. The CDR3 spans 16 residues. Germline V CDR1 and CDR2: MDHEN, SYDVKM. The CDR3 spells CASSLPGLAYNNEQFF. Written as DNA, the CDR3 is TGTGCCAGCAGTTTACCCGGACTAGCGTACAACAATGAGCAGTTCTTC.